This TCR beta chain was sequenced for a study of cytomegalovirus exposure and HLA in healthy donors. Study results and caveats: Presence/absence analyses took donor sequencing depth as roughly uniform. In an earlier analysis, about 87% or about 30%: the productive usage of most TCR beta V segments. Some highly shared sequence variants likely arose as a pipeline artifact.

This clone was seen only a few times. Its cognate antigen is unknown. The study ran its PCR with 60 Vbeta and 13 Jbeta primers. TCRdb keeps only in-frame clones here, not all; method: immunoSEQ multiplex PCR. Of 75,000 to 90,000 clones in the sample, roughly 80% were seen once. V lost 0 bases and J lost 1, with 18 bases in between. CDR1 is LGHNA, CDR2 YNFKEQ, per germline. The CDR3 sequence is 18 residues long. This TCR was recovered from a human donor in good health. The V call is TRBV4-2, the J call TRBJ1-1; D is possibly TRBD1 (5 bases). The material sequenced was PBMCs. The CDR3 DNA reads as TGTGCCAGCAGCCAAGAGGGGCCCGAGGGAGGGTCGAACACTGAAGCTTTCTTT. This gives the protein CASSQEGPEGGSNTEAFF.